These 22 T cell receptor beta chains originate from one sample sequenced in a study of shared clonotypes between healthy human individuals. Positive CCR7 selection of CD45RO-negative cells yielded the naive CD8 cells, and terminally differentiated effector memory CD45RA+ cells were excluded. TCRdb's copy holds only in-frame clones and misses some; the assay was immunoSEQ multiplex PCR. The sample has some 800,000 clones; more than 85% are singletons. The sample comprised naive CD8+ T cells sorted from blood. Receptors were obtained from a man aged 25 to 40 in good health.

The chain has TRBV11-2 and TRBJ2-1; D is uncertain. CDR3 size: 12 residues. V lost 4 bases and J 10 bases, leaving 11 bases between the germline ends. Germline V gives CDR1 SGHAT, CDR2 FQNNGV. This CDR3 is CASSSSVPEQFF. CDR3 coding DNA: TGTGCCAGCAGCTCATCAGTACCCGAGCAGTTCTTC.

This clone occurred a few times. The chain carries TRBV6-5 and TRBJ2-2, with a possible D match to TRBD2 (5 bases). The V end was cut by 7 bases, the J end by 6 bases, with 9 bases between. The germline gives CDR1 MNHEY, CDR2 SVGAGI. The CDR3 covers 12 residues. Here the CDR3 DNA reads TGTGCCAGCACCCAACTAGCCGGGGAGCTGTTTTTT. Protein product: CASTQLAGELFF.

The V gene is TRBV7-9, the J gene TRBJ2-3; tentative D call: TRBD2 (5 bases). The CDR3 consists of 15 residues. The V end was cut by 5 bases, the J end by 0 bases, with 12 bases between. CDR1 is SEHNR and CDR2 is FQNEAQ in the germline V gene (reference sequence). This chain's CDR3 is CASSGSVSSTDTQYF. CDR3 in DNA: TGTGCCAGCAGCGGGAGCGTCTCTAGCACAGATACGCAGTATTTT.

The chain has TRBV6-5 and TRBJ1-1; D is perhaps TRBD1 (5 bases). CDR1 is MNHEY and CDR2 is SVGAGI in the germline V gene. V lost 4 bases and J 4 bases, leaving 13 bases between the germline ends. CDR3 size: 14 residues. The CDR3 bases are TGTGCCAGCAGTTGGGGGATAATAGGCACTGAAGCTTTCTTT. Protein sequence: CASSWGIIGTEAFF.

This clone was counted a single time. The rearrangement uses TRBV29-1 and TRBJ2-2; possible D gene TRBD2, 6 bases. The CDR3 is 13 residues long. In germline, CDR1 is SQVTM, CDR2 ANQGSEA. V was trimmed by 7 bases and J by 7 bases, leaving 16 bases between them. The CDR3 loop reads CSAETAGGGELFF. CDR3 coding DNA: TGCAGCGCTGAGACAGCCGGGGGCGGGGAGCTGTTTTTT.

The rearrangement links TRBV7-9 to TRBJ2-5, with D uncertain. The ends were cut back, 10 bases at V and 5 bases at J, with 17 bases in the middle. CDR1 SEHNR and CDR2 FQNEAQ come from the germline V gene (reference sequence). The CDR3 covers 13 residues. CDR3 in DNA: TGTGCCACACGGAGCCCCATGGGGGAGACCCAGTACTTC. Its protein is CATRSPMGETQYF.

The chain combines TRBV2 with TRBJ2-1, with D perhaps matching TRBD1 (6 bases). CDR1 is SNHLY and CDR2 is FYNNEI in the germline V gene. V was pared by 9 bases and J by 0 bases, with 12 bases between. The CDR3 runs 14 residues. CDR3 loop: CARNGGSSYNEQFF. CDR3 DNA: TGTGCCAGAAATGGGGGCAGCTCCTACAATGAGCAGTTCTTC.

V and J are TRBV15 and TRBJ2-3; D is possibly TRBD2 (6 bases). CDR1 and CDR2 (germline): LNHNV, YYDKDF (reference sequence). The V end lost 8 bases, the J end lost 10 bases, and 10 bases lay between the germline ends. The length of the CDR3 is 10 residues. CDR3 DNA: TGTGCCACCGGCGGGAAGTCGCAGTATTTT. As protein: CATGGKSQYF.

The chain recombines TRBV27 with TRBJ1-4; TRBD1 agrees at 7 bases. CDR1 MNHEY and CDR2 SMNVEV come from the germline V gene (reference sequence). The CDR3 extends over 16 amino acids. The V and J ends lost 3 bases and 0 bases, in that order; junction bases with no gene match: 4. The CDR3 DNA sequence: TGTGCCAGCAGTTTGCCGGACAGGTCAACTAATGAAAAACTGTTTTTT. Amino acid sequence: CASSLPDRSTNEKLFF.

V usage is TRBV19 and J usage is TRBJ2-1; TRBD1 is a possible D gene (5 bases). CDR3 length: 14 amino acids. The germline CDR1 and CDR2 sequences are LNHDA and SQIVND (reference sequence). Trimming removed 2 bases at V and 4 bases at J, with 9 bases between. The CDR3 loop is CASSITGAYNEQFF. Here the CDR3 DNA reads TGTGCCAGTAGTATAACTGGGGCTTACAATGAGCAGTTCTTC.

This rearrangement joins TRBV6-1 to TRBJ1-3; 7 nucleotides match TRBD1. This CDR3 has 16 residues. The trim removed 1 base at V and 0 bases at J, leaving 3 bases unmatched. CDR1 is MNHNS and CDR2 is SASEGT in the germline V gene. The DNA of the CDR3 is TGTGCCAGCAGTGAAGTTGGGGACAGCTCTGGAAACACCATATATTTT. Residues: CASSEVGDSSGNTIYF.

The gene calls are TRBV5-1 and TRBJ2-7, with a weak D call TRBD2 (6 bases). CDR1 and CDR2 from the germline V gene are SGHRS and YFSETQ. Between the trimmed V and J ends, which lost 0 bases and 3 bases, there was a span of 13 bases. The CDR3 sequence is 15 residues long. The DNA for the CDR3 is TGCGCCAGCAGCTTGGATCCGGGAGCCGTCTACGAGCAGTACTTC. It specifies CASSLDPGAVYEQYF.

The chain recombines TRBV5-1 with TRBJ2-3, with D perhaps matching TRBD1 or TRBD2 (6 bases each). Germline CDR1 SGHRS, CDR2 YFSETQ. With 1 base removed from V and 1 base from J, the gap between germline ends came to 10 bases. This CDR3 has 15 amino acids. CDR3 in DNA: TGCGCCAGCAGCTTGACGGGGGCGGGCACAGATACGCAGTATTTT. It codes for CASSLTGAGTDTQYF.

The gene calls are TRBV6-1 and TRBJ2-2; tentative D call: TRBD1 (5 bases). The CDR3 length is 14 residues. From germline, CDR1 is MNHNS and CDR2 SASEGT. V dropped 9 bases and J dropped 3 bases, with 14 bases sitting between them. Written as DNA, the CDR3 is TGTGCCAGTTTTTTGGGGCCGTACACCGGGGAGCTGTTTTTT. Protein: CASFLGPYTGELFF.

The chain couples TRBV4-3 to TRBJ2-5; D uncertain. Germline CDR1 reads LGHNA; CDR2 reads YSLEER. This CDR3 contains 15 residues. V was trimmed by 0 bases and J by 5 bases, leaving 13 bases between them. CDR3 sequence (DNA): TGCGCCAGCAGCCAAGATAAAGGGCTCGGGGAGACCCAGTACTTC. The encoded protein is CASSQDKGLGETQYF.

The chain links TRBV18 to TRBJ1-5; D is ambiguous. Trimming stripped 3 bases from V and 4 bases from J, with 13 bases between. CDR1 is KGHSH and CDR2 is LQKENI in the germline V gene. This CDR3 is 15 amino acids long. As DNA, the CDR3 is TGTGCCAGCTCACCGACGGGTTCGGTGAATCAGCCCCAGCATTTT. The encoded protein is CASSPTGSVNQPQHF.

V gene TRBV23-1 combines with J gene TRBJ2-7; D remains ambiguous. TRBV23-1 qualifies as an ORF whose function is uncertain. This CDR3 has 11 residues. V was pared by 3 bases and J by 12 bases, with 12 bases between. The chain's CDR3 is CASSQEPVWYF. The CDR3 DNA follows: TGCGCCAGCAGTCAGGAACCAGTGTGGTACTTC.

The CDR3 loop reads CAWRPEKLFF. In DNA, the CDR3 is TGTGCCTGGCGTCCGGAAAAACTGTTTTTT. The chain links TRBV30 to TRBJ1-4; D gene unclear. V was shortened by 5 bases and J by 8 bases, with 6 bases between the two germline ends. Germline V gene sequence: CDR1 GTSNPN, CDR2 SVGIG (reference sequence). The CDR3 covers 10 residues.

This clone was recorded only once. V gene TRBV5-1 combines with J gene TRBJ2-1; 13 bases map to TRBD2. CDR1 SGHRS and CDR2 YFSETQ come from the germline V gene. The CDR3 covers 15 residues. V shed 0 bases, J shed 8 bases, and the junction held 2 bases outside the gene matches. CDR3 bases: TGCGCCAGCAGCTTGGGGACTAGCGGGAGCTATGAGCAGTTCTTC. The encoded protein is CASSLGTSGSYEQFF.

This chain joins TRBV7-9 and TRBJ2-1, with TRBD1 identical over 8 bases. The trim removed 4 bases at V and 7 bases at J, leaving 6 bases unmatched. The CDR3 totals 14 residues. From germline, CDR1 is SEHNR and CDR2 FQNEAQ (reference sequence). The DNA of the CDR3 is TGTGCCAGCAGCTCGCCCAGGACAGGGAATGAGCAGTTCTTC. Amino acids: CASSSPRTGNEQFF.

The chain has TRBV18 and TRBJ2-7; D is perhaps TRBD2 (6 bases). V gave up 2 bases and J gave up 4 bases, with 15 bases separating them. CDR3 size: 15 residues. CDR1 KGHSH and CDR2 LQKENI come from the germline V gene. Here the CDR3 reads CASSPSEGSPYEQYF. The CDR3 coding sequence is TGTGCCAGCTCACCATCGGAGGGGTCCCCTTACGAGCAGTACTTC. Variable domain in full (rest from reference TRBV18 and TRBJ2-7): NAGVMQNPRHLVRRRGQEARLRCSPMKGHSHVYWYRQLPEEGLKFMVYLQKENIIDESGMPKERFSAEFPKEGPSILRIQQVVRGDSAAYFCASSPSEGSPYEQYFGPGTRLTVT.

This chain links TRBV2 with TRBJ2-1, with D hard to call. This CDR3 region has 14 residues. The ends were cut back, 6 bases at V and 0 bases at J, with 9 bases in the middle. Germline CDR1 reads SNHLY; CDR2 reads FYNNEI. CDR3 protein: CASSPLSSYNEQFF. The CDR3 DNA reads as TGTGCCAGCAGCCCGCTAAGCTCCTACAATGAGCAGTTCTTC.